This T cell receptor (beta chain) derives from a study of blood T cell repertoires in COVID-19. About the research overall: The cDNA or gDNA used as material had been derived from T cells, B-cell-depleted T cells, or PBMCs.

Germline V lookup: CDR1 MNHEY, CDR2 SMNVEV (reference sequence). This CDR3 comprises 17 residues. V was clipped by 4 bases and J by 3 bases; unmatched bases: 12. In its sample, this clone was seen a few times. Assay: immunoSEQ multiplex PCR; the TCRdb copy retains only in-frame clones and omits some. The sample contains about 180,000 clones, almost 85% of which appear only once. This rearrangement joins TRBV27 to TRBJ1-2; the match to TRBD1 covers 9 bases. Material: peripheral blood. This clonotype originated in a man between 18 and 29 years old with active or convalescent COVID-19. Here the CDR3 reads CASSSGQGAHYYYGYTF. The CDR3 bases are TGTGCCAGCAGTTCGGGACAGGGTGCCCATTACTACTATGGCTACACCTTC.